The 9 T cell receptor beta chains below were found in one sample sequenced in a study of metastatic and nonmetastatic thyroid tumors. TCRdb reanalyzed the PCR reads with MiXCR. The table lists tens of thousands of clones, around 12% of them singletons, with 7% to 9% in the top ten. No patient received treatment before thyroid surgery. The sample consisted of tumor tissue. The receptor source for this set is a female donor with papillary thyroid cancer or a benign thyroid nodule (not recorded which). Some clones in this sample may be carry-over from other donors' samples.

This clone was observed at least ten times. V gene TRBV27 combines with J gene TRBJ2-6; D ambiguous. CDR1 and CDR2 from the germline V gene are MNHEY and SMNVEV (reference sequence). CDR3 length: 16 amino acids. Trimming shortened V by 5 bases and J by 1 base, and 12 bases separated the two germline ends. For the CDR3, the DNA is TGTGCCAGCAGTACGAACGGACGGTCTGGGGCCAACGTCCTGACTTTC. It encodes CASSTNGRSGANVLTF. The full variable domain, its missing parts supplied by reference TRBV27 and TRBJ2-6, is EAQVTQNPRYLITVTGKKLTVTCSQNMNHEYMSWYRQDPGLGLRQIYYSMNVEVTDKGDVPEGYKVSRKEKRNFPLILESPSPNQTSLYFCASSTNGRSGANVLTFGAGSRLTVL.

The J gene is TRBJ1-4, the V gene TRBV2; TRBD1 matches 12 bases. CDR1 is SNHLY, CDR2 FYNNEI, per germline. V dropped 3 bases and J dropped 6; count of bases not matched to a gene: 2. This CDR3 comprises 15 residues. CDR3 bases: TGTGCCAGCAGTGAGGGACAGGGGGCGTATGAAAAACTGTTTTTT. Translation gives CASSEGQGAYEKLFF.

This clone was seen at least ten times. The chain uses TRBV12-3 or TRBV12-4 and TRBJ1-4; TRBD1 matches at 8 bases. The CDR3 spans 15 residues. V was clipped by 6 bases and J by 4 bases; unmatched bases: 7. The CDR3 bases are TGTGCCAGCAGCGGACAGGGAACAAGTAATGAAAAACTGTTTTTT. Protein sequence: CASSGQGTSNEKLFF.

At least ten counts were recorded for this clone. The chain joins TRBV6-1 to TRBJ1-3, with D unclear. Germline assignment: CDR1 MNHNS and CDR2 SASEGT. The CDR3 sequence is 13 residues long. The V and J ends lost 4 bases and 1 base respectively, with 5 bases between them. The CDR3: CASSVGSGNTIYF. CDR3 nucleotide sequence: TGTGCCAGCAGTGTCGGTTCTGGAAACACCATATATTTT.

This clone was counted many times. This chain joins TRBV9 and TRBJ1-4, with D possibly being TRBD1 (6 bases). The V gene lost 0 bases and the J gene lost 7 bases, with 13 bases spanning the gap. The length of the CDR3 is 15 residues. In germline, CDR1 is SGDLS, CDR2 YYNGEE. CDR3 coding DNA: TGTGCCAGCAGCGTAGCTGTGGGGGCGGGTGAAAAACTGTTTTTT. Protein product: CASSVAVGAGEKLFF.

This chain links TRBV6-2 or TRBV6-3 with TRBJ2-1; 13 positions agree with TRBD2. CDR3 length: 18 amino acids. The V gene end was trimmed by 6 bases and the J gene end by 0 bases; junction bases not matched to a gene: 8. The V gene's germline CDR1 is MNHEY and CDR2 SVGEGT. The CDR3 spells CASSRTSGSSSSYNEQFF. In DNA, the CDR3 is TGTGCCAGCAGCCGGACTAGCGGGAGTTCTAGCTCCTACAATGAGCAGTTCTTC.

This clone was found many times. This rearrangement joins TRBV29-1 to TRBJ1-2, with D tentatively TRBD1 (5 bases). The CDR3 sequence is 13 residues long. CDR1 is SQVTM and CDR2 is ANQGSEA in the germline V gene. V was trimmed by 6 bases and J by 3 bases, leaving 14 bases between them. Here the CDR3 reads CSVERQGHYGYTF. CDR3 DNA sequence: TGCAGCGTCGAAAGGCAGGGTCACTATGGCTACACCTTC.

Comment on this clone: This may be a read error, as it is one base from a much larger clone. The chain uses TRBV11-2 and TRBJ2-2, with 14 bases lining up with TRBD2. Germline loops: CDR1 SGHAT, CDR2 FQNNGV. The CDR3 spans 16 residues. The CDR3 is CASRGLAGVNTGELFF. DNA of the CDR3: TGTGCCAGCAGGGGACTAGCGGGAGTTAACACCGGGGAGTTGTTTTTT.

This clone was picked up many times. The same CDR3 can be traced to other DNA sequences in this sample. This sequence joins TRBV20-1 and TRBJ2-3; TRBD2 matches at 11 bases. V dropped 3 bases and J dropped 2; count of bases not matched to a gene: 10. Per the germline V gene, CDR1 is DFQATT and CDR2 is SNEGSKA (reference sequence). This CDR3 has 17 residues. CDR3 DNA sequence: TGCAGTGCTAGGAAGTTAGCGGGAGGGAAATACACAGATACGCAGTATTTT. Protein: CSARKLAGGKYTDTQYF.